The entry below gives a single TCR beta chain sequence along with its context. The data derive from a study of T cells in Graves' hyperthyroidism and ophthalmopathy. Germline V gives CDR1 SGHTA, CDR2 FQGTGA. Trimming removed 5 bases at V and 9 bases at J, with 14 bases between. The length of the CDR3 is 14 residues. Amplification targeted TCR beta CDR3 regions from RNA transcripts. When the TCR CDR3 underwent first-round RT-PCR, the HTBI primer set was used. TCRdb fed the multiplex PCR reads into MiXCR, producing one record per CDR3 protein. The repertoire holds hundreds of thousands of distinct CDR3 sequences, with 11% to 15% as singletons.

Input material: blood. The chain couples TRBV7-3 to TRBJ1-6; D may be TRBD1 (5 bases). The receptor comes from a woman between 18 and 29 years old with Graves' hyperthyroidism. The chain's CDR3 is CASSLGAVGSPLHF. CDR3 in DNA: TGTGCCAGCAGCCTCGGGGCTGTAGGTTCACCCCTCCACTTT. The whole variable domain, filled in from reference TRBV7-3 and TRBJ1-6, reads GAGVSQTPSNKVTEKGKYVELRCDPISGHTALYWYRQSLGQGPEFLIYFQGTGAADDSGLPNDRFFAVRPEGSVSTLKIQRTERGDSAVYLCASSLGAVGSPLHFGNGTRLTVT.